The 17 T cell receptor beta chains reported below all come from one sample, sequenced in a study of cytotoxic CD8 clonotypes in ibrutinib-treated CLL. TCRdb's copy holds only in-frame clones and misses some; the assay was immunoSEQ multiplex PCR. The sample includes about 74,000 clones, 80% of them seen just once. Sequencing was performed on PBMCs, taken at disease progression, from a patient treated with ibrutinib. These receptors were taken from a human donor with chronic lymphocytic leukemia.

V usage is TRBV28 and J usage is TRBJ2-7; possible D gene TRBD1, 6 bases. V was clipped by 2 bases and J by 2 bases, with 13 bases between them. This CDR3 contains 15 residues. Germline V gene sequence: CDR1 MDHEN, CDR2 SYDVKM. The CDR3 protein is CASSLGHRATYEQYF. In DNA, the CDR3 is TGTGCCAGCAGTTTAGGGCACAGGGCTACCTACGAGCAGTACTTC.

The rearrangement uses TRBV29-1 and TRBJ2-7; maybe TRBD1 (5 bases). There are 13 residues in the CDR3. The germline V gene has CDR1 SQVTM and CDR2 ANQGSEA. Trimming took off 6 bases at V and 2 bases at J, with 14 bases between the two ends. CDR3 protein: CSVGPRAPYEQYF. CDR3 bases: TGCAGCGTAGGTCCCAGGGCTCCCTACGAGCAGTACTTC.

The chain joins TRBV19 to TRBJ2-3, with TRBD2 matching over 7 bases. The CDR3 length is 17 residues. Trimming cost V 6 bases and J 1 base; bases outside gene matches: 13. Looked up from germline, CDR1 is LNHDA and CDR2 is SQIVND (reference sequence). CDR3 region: CASRSLGRTSGTDTQYF. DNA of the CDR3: TGTGCCAGTAGGAGTCTGGGGAGAACTAGCGGCACAGATACGCAGTATTTT.

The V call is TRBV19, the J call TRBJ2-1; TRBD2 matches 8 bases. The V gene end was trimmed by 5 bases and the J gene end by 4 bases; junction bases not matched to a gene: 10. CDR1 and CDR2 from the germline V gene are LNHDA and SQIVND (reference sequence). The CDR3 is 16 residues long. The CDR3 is CASSLGSSGGYNEQFF. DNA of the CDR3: TGTGCCAGTAGTTTGGGGTCGAGCGGGGGTTACAATGAGCAGTTCTTC.

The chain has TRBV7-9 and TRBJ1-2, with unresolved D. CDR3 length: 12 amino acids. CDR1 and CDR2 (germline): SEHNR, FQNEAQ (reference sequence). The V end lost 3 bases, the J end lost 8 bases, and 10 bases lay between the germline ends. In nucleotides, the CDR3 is TGTGCCAGCAGCTTTTATTGGGAGGGCTACACCTTC. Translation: CASSFYWEGYTF.

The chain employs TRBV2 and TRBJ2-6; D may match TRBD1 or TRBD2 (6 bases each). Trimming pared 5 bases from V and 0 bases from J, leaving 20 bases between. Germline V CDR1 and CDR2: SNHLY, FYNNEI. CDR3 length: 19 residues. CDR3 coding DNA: TGTGCCAGCAGTTTCCGAGGGGGGACACCAGTCTCTGGGGCCAACGTCCTGACTTTC. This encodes CASSFRGGTPVSGANVLTF.

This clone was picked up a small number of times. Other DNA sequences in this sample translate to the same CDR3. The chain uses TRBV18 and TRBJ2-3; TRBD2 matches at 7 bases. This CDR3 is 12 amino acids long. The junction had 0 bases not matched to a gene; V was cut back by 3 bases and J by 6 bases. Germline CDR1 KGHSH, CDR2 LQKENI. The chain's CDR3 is CASSPGGDTQYF. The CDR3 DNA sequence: TGTGCCAGCTCACCGGGGGGGGATACGCAGTATTTT.

CDR3 coding DNA: TGTGCCAGCAGCTCTGGACGGGACACTGAAGCTTTCTTT. Protein: CASSSGRDTEAFF. The V call is TRBV7-9, the J call TRBJ1-1; D gene unclear. The CDR3 loop spans 13 amino acids. CDR1 SEHNR and CDR2 FQNEAQ come from the germline V gene (reference sequence). V lost 4 bases and J 3 bases, leaving 9 bases between the germline ends.

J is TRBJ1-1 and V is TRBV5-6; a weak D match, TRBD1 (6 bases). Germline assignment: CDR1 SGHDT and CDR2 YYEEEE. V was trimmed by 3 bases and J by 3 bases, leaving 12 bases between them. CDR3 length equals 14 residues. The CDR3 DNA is TGTGCCAGCAGCTCCGGGACATGGGACACTGAAGCTTTCTTT. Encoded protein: CASSSGTWDTEAFF.

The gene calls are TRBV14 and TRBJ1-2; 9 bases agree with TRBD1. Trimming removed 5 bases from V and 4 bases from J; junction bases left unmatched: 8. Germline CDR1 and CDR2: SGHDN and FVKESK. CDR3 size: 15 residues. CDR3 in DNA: TGTGCCAGCAGCACCCAACGGACAGGGGTCTATGGCTACACCTTC. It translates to CASSTQRTGVYGYTF.

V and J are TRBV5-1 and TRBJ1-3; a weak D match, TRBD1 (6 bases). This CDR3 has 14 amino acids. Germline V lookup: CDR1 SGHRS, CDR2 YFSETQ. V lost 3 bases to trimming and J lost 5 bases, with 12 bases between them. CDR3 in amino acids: CASSSQGPRNTIYF. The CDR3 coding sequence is TGCGCCAGCAGCTCACAGGGACCCAGAAACACCATATATTTT.

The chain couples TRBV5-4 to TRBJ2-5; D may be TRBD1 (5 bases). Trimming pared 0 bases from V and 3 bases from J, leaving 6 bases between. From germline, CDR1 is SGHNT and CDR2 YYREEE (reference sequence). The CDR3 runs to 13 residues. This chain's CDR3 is CASSLGGEETQYF. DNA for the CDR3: TGTGCCAGCAGCTTGGGGGGCGAAGAGACCCAGTACTTC.

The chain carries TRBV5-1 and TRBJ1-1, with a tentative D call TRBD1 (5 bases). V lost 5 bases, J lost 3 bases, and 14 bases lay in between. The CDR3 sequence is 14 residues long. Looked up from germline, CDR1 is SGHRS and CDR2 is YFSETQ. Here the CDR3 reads CASRYGAVDTEAFF. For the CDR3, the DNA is TGCGCCAGCAGGTATGGGGCGGTGGACACTGAAGCTTTCTTT. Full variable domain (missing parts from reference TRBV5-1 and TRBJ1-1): KAGVTQTPRYLIKTRGQQVTLSCSPISGHRSVSWYQQTPGQGLQFLFEYFSETQRNKGNFPGRFSGRQFSNSRSEMNVSTLELGDSALYLCASRYGAVDTEAFFGQGTRLTVV.

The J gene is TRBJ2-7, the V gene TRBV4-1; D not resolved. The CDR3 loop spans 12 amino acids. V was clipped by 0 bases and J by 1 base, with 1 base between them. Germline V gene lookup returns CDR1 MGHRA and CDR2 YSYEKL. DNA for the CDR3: TGCGCCAGCAGCCAAGAGTCCTACGAGCAGTACTTC. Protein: CASSQESYEQYF.

CDR3 nucleotide sequence: TGTGCCAGCAGTGCCACAGGTAACACTGAAGCTTTCTTT. Its translation is CASSATGNTEAFF. The rearrangement joins TRBV6-1 to TRBJ1-1, with D perhaps TRBD1 (5 bases). CDR1 and CDR2 from the germline V gene are MNHNS and SASEGT. The CDR3 sequence is 13 residues long. With 4 bases removed from V and 2 bases from J, the gap between germline ends came to 8 bases.

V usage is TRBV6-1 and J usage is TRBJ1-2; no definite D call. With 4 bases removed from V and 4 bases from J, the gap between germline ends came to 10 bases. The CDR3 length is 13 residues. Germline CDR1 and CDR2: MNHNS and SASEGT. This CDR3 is CASSGAGSYGYTF. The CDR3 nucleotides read TGTGCCAGCAGTGGGGCCGGGAGCTATGGCTACACCTTC.

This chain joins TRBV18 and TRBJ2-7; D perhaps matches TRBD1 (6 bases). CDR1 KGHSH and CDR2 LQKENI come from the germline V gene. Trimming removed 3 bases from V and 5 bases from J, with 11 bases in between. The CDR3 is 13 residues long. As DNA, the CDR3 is TGTGCCAGCTCACCCAACAGGGTGGACGAGCAGTACTTC. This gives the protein CASSPNRVDEQYF.